This T cell receptor (beta chain) was identified in a study of blood T cell repertoires in COVID-19. This clone was seen just once. Germline CDR1 is MNHNS and CDR2 is SASEGT. The CDR3 totals 15 residues. V was clipped by 1 base and J by 4 bases, with 13 bases between them. Measured with immunoSEQ multiplex PCR; TCRdb has only the in-frame clones, and not every one. This table has about 83,000 clones, approximately 86% appearing once. Sequenced: peripheral blood. This sequence joins TRBV6-1 and TRBJ1-2; D not resolved. This clonotype originated in a woman aged 80 or over in a cohort sampled during active or convalescent COVID-19. The CDR3 DNA follows: TGTGCCAGCAGTGAAGGGAGTAGACGGTTCTATGGCTACACCTTC. Its protein product is CASSEGSRRFYGYTF.